These T cell receptor beta chains were read from a single sample in a study of shared clonotypes between healthy human individuals. This table comes from immunoSEQ multiplex PCR, and its TCRdb copy is limited to in-frame clones, with some not included. Of more than 2 million clones detected, 90% to 97% appear once; the ten largest clones hold over 0.1%. The sample consisted of naive CD4+ T cells sorted from blood. The receptors here all came from a man younger than 35 in good health. The CDR3 runs from the conserved cysteine through the conserved F or W. A D gene is named only where the DNA matches it firmly. Clone size appears in some rows only: once, few, many, or a class for an expanded clone.

TRBV2	TRBD1	.	TRBJ2-5	TGTGCCAGCATGCGGGACAGGCAAGAGACCCAGTACTTC	CASMRDRQETQYF
TRBV6-5	.	.	TRBJ1-1	TGTGCCAGCAGTTGGGGACAGAACACTGAAGCTTTCTTT	CASSWGQNTEAFF
TRBV4-1	.	.	TRBJ1-5	TGCGCCAGCAGCCAAGACCACCAGGGAATAAGGGACAATCAGCCCCAGCATTTT	CASSQDHQGIRDNQPQHF
TRBV18	.	.	TRBJ1-1	TGTGCCAGCTCATATAACAGGGCTCTGAACACTGAAGCTTTCTTT	CASSYNRALNTEAFF
TRBV5-1	.	.	TRBJ2-5	TGCGCCAGCAGCTTGACGGTTCAGGGGGGAGAGACCCAGTACTTC	CASSLTVQGGETQYF
TRBV5-1	.	.	TRBJ2-4	TGCGCCAGCAGCTTGGCAGGGGCAGCCAAAAACATTCAGTACTTC	CASSLAGAAKNIQYF
TRBV4-3	.	.	TRBJ1-4	TGCGCCAGCAGCCAAGGGCAGAACGTTAATGAAAAACTGTTTTTT	CASSQGQNVNEKLFF
TRBV6-5	.	.	TRBJ1-6	TGTGCCAGCAGTTACTCGTCCAGTTATAATTCACCCCTCCACTTT	CASSYSSSYNSPLHF
TRBV10-3	.	.	TRBJ1-5	TGTGCCACCAGGGAACAGGGTTCTCAGCCCCAGCATTTT	CATREQGSQPQHF
TRBV11-2	.	.	TRBJ2-1	TGTGCCAGCAGCCAAAGGGGGGACTGGATGAATGAGCAGTTCTTC	CASSQRGDWMNEQFF
TRBV29-1	.	.	TRBJ2-7	TGCAGCGTTGATCTAAACTACGAGCAGTACTTC	CSVDLNYEQYF
TRBV7-8	.	.	TRBJ1-4	TGTGCCAGCAGCGTAAGAGATTTTGCAACTAATGAAAAACTGTTTTTT	CASSVRDFATNEKLFF
TRBV7-3	.	.	TRBJ1-1	TGTGCCAGCAGCTTAAATACATTAACTGAAGCTTTCTTT	CASSLNTLTEAFF
TRBV27	TRBD1	.	TRBJ1-5	TGTGCCAGCAGTCCCTCGACAGGGGTGTATCAGCCCCAGCATTTT	CASSPSTGVYQPQHF
TRBV10-3	.	once	TRBJ2-3	TGTGCCATCAGGGAAGCCGGGAAAGTCGACCGTATGCAGTATTTT	CAIREAGKVDRMQYF
TRBV5-6	.	.	TRBJ1-4	TGTGCCAGCAGCTTGGCGCGGAGGAATGAAAAACTGTTTTTT	CASSLARRNEKLFF
TRBV30	TRBD1	.	TRBJ1-5	TGTGCCTGGAGTGGACAGGGGACTAATCAGCCCCAGCATTTT	CAWSGQGTNQPQHF
TRBV9	.	once	TRBJ2-7	TGTGCCAGCAGCGTAGGAGGCACCGCTGTAACCTACGAGCAGTACTTC	CASSVGGTAVTYEQYF
TRBV2	.	.	TRBJ1-3	TGTGCCAGCAGAGTCAATGGAAACACCATATATTTT	CASRVNGNTIYF
TRBV6-6	.	once	TRBJ1-2	TGTGCCAGCAGTTACGGTGACAGGAACTATGGCTACACCTTC	CASSYGDRNYGYTF
TRBV7-3	.	.	TRBJ2-1	TGTGCCAGCAGCTCATCCGGGACATCCCTCCATGAGCAGTTCTTC	CASSSSGTSLHEQFF
TRBV5-1	TRBD2	once	TRBJ2-1	TGCGCCAGCAGCTTTCGGACTAGCGGGGGGGCAAATGAGCAGTTCTTC	CASSFRTSGGANEQFF
TRBV11-1	.	.	TRBJ2-7	TGTGCCAGCAGCTTAAGGACGCATTCCTACGAGCAGTACTTC	CASSLRTHSYEQYF
TRBV9	TRBD1	.	TRBJ1-2	TGTGCCAGCAGCGTACCGGGACAGGGAAACTATGGCTACACCTTC	CASSVPGQGNYGYTF
TRBV5-1	TRBD1	few	TRBJ1-5	TGCGCCAGCAGCCCAGGGACAGGGAATCAGCCCCAGCATTTT	CASSPGTGNQPQHF
TRBV10-2	TRBD2	.	TRBJ2-7	TGCGCCAGACCTCCAACTAGCGGGGGTGCCATTTTCTCCTACGAGCAGTACTTC	CARPPTSGGAIFSYEQYF
TRBV30	.	.	TRBJ2-5	TGTGCCTGGAGTGTACAAGAGACCCAGTACTTC	CAWSVQETQYF
TRBV2	.	.	TRBJ1-1	TGCGCTGGGGGGGCGGAAATGAACACTGAAGCTTTCTTT	CAGGAEMNTEAFF
TRBV7-7	.	.	TRBJ2-5	TGTGCTAGCAGCCGAGGGACGGTCGGGGGGACCCAGTACTTC	CASSRGTVGGTQYF
TRBV29-1	.	.	TRBJ1-1	TGCAGCATGATGCAGGGTGGGCGGACTGAAGCTTTCTTT	CSMMQGGRTEAFF
TRBV11-2	.	.	TRBJ2-7	TGTGCCAGCAGCTCCAGGGGGACTAGCTCCTACGAGCAGTACTTC	CASSSRGTSSYEQYF
TRBV13	TRBD1	once	TRBJ2-1	TGTGCCAGCGCCAAATTAACAGGGGGCTTAGCCCCTGATGAGCAGTTCTTC	CASAKLTGGLAPDEQFF
TRBV6-5	.	.	TRBJ1-2	TGTGCCAGCAGTCCCGACAGACCCAACTATGGCTACACCTTC	CASSPDRPNYGYTF
TRBV5-1	.	.	TRBJ2-3	TGCGCCAGCAGCTTGGATACAGATACGCAGTATTTT	CASSLDTDTQYF
TRBV6-6	.	.	TRBJ1-2	TGTGCCAGCAGTTATGGCAGGGGAGGAGATGGCTACACCTTC	CASSYGRGGDGYTF
TRBV28	.	.	TRBJ1-3	TGTGCCAGCAGTTTACCCTCAGGAACTGGAAACACCATATATTTT	CASSLPSGTGNTIYF
TRBV30	.	.	TRBJ1-2	TGTGCCTGGAGTGGACAGCTTACCAATGGCTACACCTTC	CAWSGQLTNGYTF
TRBV10-3	.	.	TRBJ2-7	TGTGCCACCTGTAGGTCATCCTCCTACGAGCAGTACTTC	CATCRSSSYEQYF
TRBV28	TRBD1	.	TRBJ1-5	TGTGCCAGCACGGACAGGCCGAGGGGCAATCAGCCCCAGCATTTT	CASTDRPRGNQPQHF
TRBV10-1	TRBD1	.	TRBJ1-3	TGCGCCAGCAGTGAGTACGTGACAGGGACCTCTGGAAACACCATATATTTT	CASSEYVTGTSGNTIYF
TRBV7-2	.	.	TRBJ1-5	TGTGCCAGCAGCCCTAGTACTAATCAGCCCCAGCATTTT	CASSPSTNQPQHF
TRBV4-1	TRBD1	.	TRBJ2-7	TGCGCCAGCAGCAGGGGGCCGAGCTCCTACGAGCAGTACTTC	CASSRGPSSYEQYF
TRBV2	.	.	TRBJ2-5	TGTGCCAGCAGTGAGGGACTCAAGGGCCACCAAGAGACCCAGTACTTC	CASSEGLKGHQETQYF
TRBV11-2	.	.	TRBJ2-6	TGTGCCAGCAGCTTAGTCAGCTCTGGGGCCAACGTCCTGACTTTC	CASSLVSSGANVLTF
TRBV18	TRBD1	.	TRBJ2-3	TGTGCCAGCTCACCACCAGGACAGGGGGTATTCGTAGATACGCAGTATTTT	CASSPPGQGVFVDTQYF
TRBV5-1	TRBD1	.	TRBJ1-1	TGCGCCAGCAGCTTGGCCGAGGGGGCTTACACTGAAGCTTTCTTT	CASSLAEGAYTEAFF
TRBV19	.	.	TRBJ1-6	TGTGCCAGTAGGCCGGACAGTAATTCACCCCTCCACTTT	CASRPDSNSPLHF
TRBV5-4	TRBD1	.	TRBJ2-7	TGTGCCAGCAGCTTTACCGGGACAGGGCTATACGAGCAGTACTTC	CASSFTGTGLYEQYF
TRBV6-6	.	.	TRBJ1-5	TGTGCCAGCACGGCGGGGGGGAGCAATCAGCCCCAGCATTTT	CASTAGGSNQPQHF
TRBV6-1	.	.	TRBJ1-2	TGTGCCAGCAGTGATATAGGACGGGTCGAGGATGGCTACACCTTC	CASSDIGRVEDGYTF
TRBV5-1	.	.	TRBJ2-5	TGCGCCAGCAGCGCCGGATCTAGCGTCCAAGAGACCCAGTACTTC	CASSAGSSVQETQYF
TRBV10-1	TRBD1	.	TRBJ2-7	TGCGCCAGCAGTGAAATCGACAGGGGGCAGAACGAGCAGTACTTC	CASSEIDRGQNEQYF
TRBV4-1	.	.	TRBJ2-7	TGCGCCAGCAGCCAAGAAAGGCTGACCTACGAGCAGTACTTC	CASSQERLTYEQYF
TRBV7-9	TRBD2	.	TRBJ2-1	TGTGCCAGCAGCCTGGGACTAGCGGGAGATGAGCAGTTCTTC	CASSLGLAGDEQFF
TRBV6-5	.	.	TRBJ1-6	TGTGCCAGCAGCTACGGAGACAGGAGCTTCCTCCACTTT	CASSYGDRSFLHF
TRBV18	.	few	TRBJ1-2	TGTGCCAGCTCACCCGCCCGTAGTGACTATGGCTACACCTTC	CASSPARSDYGYTF
TRBV6-5	TRBD2	.	TRBJ2-1	TGTGCCAGCACTTACGGCGGACTAGAAGGGAACAATGAGCAGTTCTTC	CASTYGGLEGNNEQFF